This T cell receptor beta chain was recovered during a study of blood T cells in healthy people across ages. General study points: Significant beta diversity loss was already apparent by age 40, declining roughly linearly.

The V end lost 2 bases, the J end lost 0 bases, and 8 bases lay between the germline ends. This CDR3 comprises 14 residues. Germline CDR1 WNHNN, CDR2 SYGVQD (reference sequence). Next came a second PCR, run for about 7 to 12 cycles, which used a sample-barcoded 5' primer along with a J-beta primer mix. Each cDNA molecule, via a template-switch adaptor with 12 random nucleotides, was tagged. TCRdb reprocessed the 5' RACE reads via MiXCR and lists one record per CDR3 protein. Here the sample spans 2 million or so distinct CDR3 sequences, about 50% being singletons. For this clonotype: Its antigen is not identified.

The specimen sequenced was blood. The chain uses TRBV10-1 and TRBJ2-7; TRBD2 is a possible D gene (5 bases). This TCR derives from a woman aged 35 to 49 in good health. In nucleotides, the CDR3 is TGCGCCAGCAGTGAGGCGACTAACTCCTACGAGCAGTACTTC. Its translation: CASSEATNSYEQYF.